Detailed here is one TCR beta chain. Its antigen specificity is not known. An end of the junction does not agree with germline; a read error may underlie this. The cohort was made up of about 670 healthy bone marrow donors. Cohort members were all nominally healthy when sampled, although unrecorded immune exposures were likely present. The donor tested CMV seronegative and was one of the 352 seronegative cohort members. Each donor provided a peripheral blood sample, and peripheral blood mononuclear cells were used for TCR beta sequencing. The Qiagen DNeasy Blood Extraction Kit was used to extract genomic DNA from the blood cell samples. This specimen belongs to a study of cytomegalovirus exposure and HLA in healthy donors (dated by TCRdb to the late 2010s). At the level of the whole study: According to an earlier analysis of 587 of the donors, some 170 million T cells yielded 95 million to 140 million unique TCR beta sequences and 276 Gb of sequence data. Around 300 gigabases of sequencing data and tens of millions of unique TCR sequences were included in an early release covering roughly 600 HLA-typed donors. The genetic ancestry cluster associated with self-reported Caucasian donors included 81% of the roughly 360 genotyped donors. The study was designed to test whether signatures of past pathogen exposure could be identified by cataloging public T cell receptors. The study profiled the T cell repertoires of hundreds of subjects by immunosequencing and related them to cytomegalovirus serostatus. A separate validation cohort of over a hundred different subjects was used in addition to the 666-subject first cohort. The study combined high-throughput TCR immunosequencing, statistical association of individual TCRs with disease status, and machine learning to predict cytomegalovirus infection status. A later analysis re-analyzed previously published TCR beta repertoires from roughly 690 donors and added high-resolution HLA genotyping to study TCR occurrence patterns. In the later analysis, no new phenotypic data were used to find candidate immune exposures; instead, reliance was placed on TCR beta sequences and their occurrence across donors. To decide whether each TCR beta V gene segment behaved as functional or pseudogenic, an earlier analysis of some 600 of the donors relied on high-throughput TCR beta sequencing. Donor age, sex, ethnicity and CMV serostatus were compiled together with the repertoire data. A later genetic analysis used genome-wide SNP genotypes for about three fifths of the roughly 700 donors, treating that subset as a discovery cohort. All discovery cohort repertoires had been generated using a single sequencing platform. Class I and class II HLA loci were covered by the typing at four-digit resolution. The number of typed donors differed by locus: 629-630 for A, B, C, DRB1 and DQB1; some 500 for DQA1; approximately 600 for DPA1; and roughly 470 for DPB1. Because of strong linkage in the cohort, roughly five DR-DQ haplotypes were treated as single units for association and clustering. Among 398 genotyped donors of the cohort, an average of around 250,000 unique TCR beta nucleotide sequences was sequenced per donor, of which roughly 17% were non-productive. Paper-wide results and their limitations: The only immune exposure information available for the cohort was CMV serostatus. Because some donors lacked HLA typing at each locus, the association tests relied only on the typed subset. Compared with equally common non-associated chains, HLA-associated TCR beta chains in a later analysis were more clonally expanded and had lower generation probabilities. A further reported finding was that TCR beta sequences accurately predicted the HLA-A and HLA-B alleles for most subjects in the first cohort. A later analysis reported that several top co-occurrence clusters appeared linked to parvovirus B19, influenza, CMV and Epstein-Barr virus. While some public TCRs were present in many individuals, most TCR sequences turned up only very rarely across donors. According to a later genetic analysis, donors in an Asian-associated ancestry cluster had fewer N-insertions in productive TCRs than the approximately 650-donor mean. Presence/absence analyses assumed roughly uniform sequencing depth across donors, an assumption that may not hold. This cohort had only TCR beta chains sequenced, and the lack of alpha or paired-chain data limited which features could be detected. The authors suggested that the approach could potentially be extended to other disease states and immunological phenotypes. The 87-base-pair reads could not distinguish some IMGT-functional V segments, including TRBV6-2 and TRBV6-3, so those segments were excluded. The study listed 164 TCR beta chains as associated with cytomegalovirus. When HLA alleles, especially DR and DQ, strongly co-occurred, TCR associations were difficult to assign to individual alleles. Because counts were too low, about 15 rarely observed V segments, including chromosome 9 orphons, were left out of the earlier analysis of approximately 580 of the donors. Broadly in line with IMGT annotations, most TCR beta V segments showed up in productive rearrangements about 87% or about 30% of the time in an earlier analysis of around 600 of the donors. In a later analysis, over 15,000 TCR beta sequences were associated with specific HLA alleles at a false discovery rate of 0.05. In a later analysis, most CMV-associated TCR beta chains were found to appear HLA-restricted, with HLA associations seemingly driven largely by CMV exposure. V-gene and J-gene trimming of TCR beta chains was associated with a missense DCLRE1C variant in a later genetic analysis, and the association was replicated in an independent cohort. The classifier was reported to diagnose cytomegalovirus status with high specificity and sensitivity in both the original and validation cohorts. Correlated functional status among segregating V segments might be attributable to linkage disequilibrium, but an unknown experimental factor could not be ruled out. Three of the identified cytomegalovirus-associated TCR beta chains were confirmed in vitro to be specific for cytomegalovirus antigens. In a later analysis, TCR association rates were found to vary across HLA loci, with the most associated TCRs seen for DRB1 alleles and the fewest for HLA-C alleles. A cluster of highly shared sequence variants was judged likely to represent a technical artifact of the sequencing pipeline.

The CDR3, cysteine through phenylalanine, is 12 amino acids long. Only the CDR3 part of the read is kept: 36 bases, read in frame from the first base. CDR1 and CDR2 (MNHEY, SVGAGI) derive from the germline V gene. Library creation used the immunoSEQ multiplex PCR assay. The multiplex PCR relied on a mix of 60 forward primers for TCR Vbeta segments and 13 reverse primers for TCR Jbeta segments. Amplification of the CDR3 region of rearranged TCR beta genes was performed with a multiplex PCR assay on genomic DNA. On the Illumina HiSeq System, the amplified TCR beta libraries were sequenced as 87-base-pair reads. For the original study's pipeline: In a later analysis, around 80 million unique TCR beta chains were counted across the roughly 670 repertoires, and around 11 million of these chains were shared by at least two donors. To remove PCR and sequencing errors, raw reads were error-corrected and collapsed into unique sequences using a nearest-neighbor algorithm that merged closely related sequences. To assign V, D and J gene segments, CDR3 sequences were aligned to IMGT reference sequences. For a sequence to be retained, a match of at least six nucleotides was required to both a V gene segment and a J gene segment. A rearrangement was called productive if the CDR3 had no stop codons and remained in frame with V and J, and every other rearrangement was called non-productive. CDR3 was defined according to IMGT convention as the region running from the second conserved V-encoded cysteine to the conserved J-encoded phenylalanine. Sequences without an unambiguous match to a single V gene segment were excluded from the earlier analysis of 587 of the donors. In an earlier analysis of around 600 of the donors, V segments were called functional above 56.7% productive rearrangements and were called segregating when the between-donor standard deviation exceeded 5%. A statistical classification framework was built to diagnose cytomegalovirus status from the catalog of TCR beta chain sequences. A later analysis assigned V and J genes by comparing TCR nucleotide sequences with IMGT/GENE-DB human TR gene sequences. A later analysis assigned CDR3 sequences and most-parsimonious VDJ recombination scenarios with the TCRdist pipeline. A later analysis defined each TCR beta chain by its CDR3 amino acid sequence plus V-gene family, and excluded reads lacking a unique V-gene family. A later analysis removed 450 to 600 highly shared, low-generation-probability nucleotide sequences to deal with suspected cross-contamination and a sequencing artifact. In a later analysis, a clonal expansion index for each public chain was calculated from normalized within-repertoire ranks of inferred template counts. Generation probabilities in a later analysis came from a VDJ recombination model fitted to out-of-frame rearrangements, and those results were checked against IGoR. Hypergeometric tests were used in a later analysis to score TCR-TCR, TCR-HLA and TCR-CMV co-occurrence, with a repertoire-size bias correction applied to the TCR pairs. In a later analysis, false discovery rates were estimated by permuting HLA or CMV assignments 20 times. A later analysis grouped co-occurring TCRs with DBSCAN, adding TCRdist sequence similarity when clustering within HLA-allele-positive subsets. For co-occurrence clustering, repertoires with fewer than 30,000 or more than 120,000 public chains were excluded, along with roughly five repertoires with anomalous nucleotide sharing. In its TCRdb copy, this immuneACCESS table keeps in-frame sequences only and misses some clones. Where compared with another copy, unresolved V genes explain less than half of these, and the others have no known cause. That table supplies the V and J calls and clone size; D and trimming were determined from the DNA. The sample table on file contains about 65,000 clones. Around a sixth of the sample lies in the top ten.

The sequence derives from a boy between 10 and 17 years old in good health and CMV-seronegative. Sequenced sample: PBMCs. The chain employs TRBV6-5 and TRBJ2-5; TRBD1 agrees with 8 junctional bases. The CDR3 reads CASQGAQGTQYF. The nucleotide sequence is given as TGTGCCAGCCAGGGGGCGCAAGGGACCCAGTACTTC.